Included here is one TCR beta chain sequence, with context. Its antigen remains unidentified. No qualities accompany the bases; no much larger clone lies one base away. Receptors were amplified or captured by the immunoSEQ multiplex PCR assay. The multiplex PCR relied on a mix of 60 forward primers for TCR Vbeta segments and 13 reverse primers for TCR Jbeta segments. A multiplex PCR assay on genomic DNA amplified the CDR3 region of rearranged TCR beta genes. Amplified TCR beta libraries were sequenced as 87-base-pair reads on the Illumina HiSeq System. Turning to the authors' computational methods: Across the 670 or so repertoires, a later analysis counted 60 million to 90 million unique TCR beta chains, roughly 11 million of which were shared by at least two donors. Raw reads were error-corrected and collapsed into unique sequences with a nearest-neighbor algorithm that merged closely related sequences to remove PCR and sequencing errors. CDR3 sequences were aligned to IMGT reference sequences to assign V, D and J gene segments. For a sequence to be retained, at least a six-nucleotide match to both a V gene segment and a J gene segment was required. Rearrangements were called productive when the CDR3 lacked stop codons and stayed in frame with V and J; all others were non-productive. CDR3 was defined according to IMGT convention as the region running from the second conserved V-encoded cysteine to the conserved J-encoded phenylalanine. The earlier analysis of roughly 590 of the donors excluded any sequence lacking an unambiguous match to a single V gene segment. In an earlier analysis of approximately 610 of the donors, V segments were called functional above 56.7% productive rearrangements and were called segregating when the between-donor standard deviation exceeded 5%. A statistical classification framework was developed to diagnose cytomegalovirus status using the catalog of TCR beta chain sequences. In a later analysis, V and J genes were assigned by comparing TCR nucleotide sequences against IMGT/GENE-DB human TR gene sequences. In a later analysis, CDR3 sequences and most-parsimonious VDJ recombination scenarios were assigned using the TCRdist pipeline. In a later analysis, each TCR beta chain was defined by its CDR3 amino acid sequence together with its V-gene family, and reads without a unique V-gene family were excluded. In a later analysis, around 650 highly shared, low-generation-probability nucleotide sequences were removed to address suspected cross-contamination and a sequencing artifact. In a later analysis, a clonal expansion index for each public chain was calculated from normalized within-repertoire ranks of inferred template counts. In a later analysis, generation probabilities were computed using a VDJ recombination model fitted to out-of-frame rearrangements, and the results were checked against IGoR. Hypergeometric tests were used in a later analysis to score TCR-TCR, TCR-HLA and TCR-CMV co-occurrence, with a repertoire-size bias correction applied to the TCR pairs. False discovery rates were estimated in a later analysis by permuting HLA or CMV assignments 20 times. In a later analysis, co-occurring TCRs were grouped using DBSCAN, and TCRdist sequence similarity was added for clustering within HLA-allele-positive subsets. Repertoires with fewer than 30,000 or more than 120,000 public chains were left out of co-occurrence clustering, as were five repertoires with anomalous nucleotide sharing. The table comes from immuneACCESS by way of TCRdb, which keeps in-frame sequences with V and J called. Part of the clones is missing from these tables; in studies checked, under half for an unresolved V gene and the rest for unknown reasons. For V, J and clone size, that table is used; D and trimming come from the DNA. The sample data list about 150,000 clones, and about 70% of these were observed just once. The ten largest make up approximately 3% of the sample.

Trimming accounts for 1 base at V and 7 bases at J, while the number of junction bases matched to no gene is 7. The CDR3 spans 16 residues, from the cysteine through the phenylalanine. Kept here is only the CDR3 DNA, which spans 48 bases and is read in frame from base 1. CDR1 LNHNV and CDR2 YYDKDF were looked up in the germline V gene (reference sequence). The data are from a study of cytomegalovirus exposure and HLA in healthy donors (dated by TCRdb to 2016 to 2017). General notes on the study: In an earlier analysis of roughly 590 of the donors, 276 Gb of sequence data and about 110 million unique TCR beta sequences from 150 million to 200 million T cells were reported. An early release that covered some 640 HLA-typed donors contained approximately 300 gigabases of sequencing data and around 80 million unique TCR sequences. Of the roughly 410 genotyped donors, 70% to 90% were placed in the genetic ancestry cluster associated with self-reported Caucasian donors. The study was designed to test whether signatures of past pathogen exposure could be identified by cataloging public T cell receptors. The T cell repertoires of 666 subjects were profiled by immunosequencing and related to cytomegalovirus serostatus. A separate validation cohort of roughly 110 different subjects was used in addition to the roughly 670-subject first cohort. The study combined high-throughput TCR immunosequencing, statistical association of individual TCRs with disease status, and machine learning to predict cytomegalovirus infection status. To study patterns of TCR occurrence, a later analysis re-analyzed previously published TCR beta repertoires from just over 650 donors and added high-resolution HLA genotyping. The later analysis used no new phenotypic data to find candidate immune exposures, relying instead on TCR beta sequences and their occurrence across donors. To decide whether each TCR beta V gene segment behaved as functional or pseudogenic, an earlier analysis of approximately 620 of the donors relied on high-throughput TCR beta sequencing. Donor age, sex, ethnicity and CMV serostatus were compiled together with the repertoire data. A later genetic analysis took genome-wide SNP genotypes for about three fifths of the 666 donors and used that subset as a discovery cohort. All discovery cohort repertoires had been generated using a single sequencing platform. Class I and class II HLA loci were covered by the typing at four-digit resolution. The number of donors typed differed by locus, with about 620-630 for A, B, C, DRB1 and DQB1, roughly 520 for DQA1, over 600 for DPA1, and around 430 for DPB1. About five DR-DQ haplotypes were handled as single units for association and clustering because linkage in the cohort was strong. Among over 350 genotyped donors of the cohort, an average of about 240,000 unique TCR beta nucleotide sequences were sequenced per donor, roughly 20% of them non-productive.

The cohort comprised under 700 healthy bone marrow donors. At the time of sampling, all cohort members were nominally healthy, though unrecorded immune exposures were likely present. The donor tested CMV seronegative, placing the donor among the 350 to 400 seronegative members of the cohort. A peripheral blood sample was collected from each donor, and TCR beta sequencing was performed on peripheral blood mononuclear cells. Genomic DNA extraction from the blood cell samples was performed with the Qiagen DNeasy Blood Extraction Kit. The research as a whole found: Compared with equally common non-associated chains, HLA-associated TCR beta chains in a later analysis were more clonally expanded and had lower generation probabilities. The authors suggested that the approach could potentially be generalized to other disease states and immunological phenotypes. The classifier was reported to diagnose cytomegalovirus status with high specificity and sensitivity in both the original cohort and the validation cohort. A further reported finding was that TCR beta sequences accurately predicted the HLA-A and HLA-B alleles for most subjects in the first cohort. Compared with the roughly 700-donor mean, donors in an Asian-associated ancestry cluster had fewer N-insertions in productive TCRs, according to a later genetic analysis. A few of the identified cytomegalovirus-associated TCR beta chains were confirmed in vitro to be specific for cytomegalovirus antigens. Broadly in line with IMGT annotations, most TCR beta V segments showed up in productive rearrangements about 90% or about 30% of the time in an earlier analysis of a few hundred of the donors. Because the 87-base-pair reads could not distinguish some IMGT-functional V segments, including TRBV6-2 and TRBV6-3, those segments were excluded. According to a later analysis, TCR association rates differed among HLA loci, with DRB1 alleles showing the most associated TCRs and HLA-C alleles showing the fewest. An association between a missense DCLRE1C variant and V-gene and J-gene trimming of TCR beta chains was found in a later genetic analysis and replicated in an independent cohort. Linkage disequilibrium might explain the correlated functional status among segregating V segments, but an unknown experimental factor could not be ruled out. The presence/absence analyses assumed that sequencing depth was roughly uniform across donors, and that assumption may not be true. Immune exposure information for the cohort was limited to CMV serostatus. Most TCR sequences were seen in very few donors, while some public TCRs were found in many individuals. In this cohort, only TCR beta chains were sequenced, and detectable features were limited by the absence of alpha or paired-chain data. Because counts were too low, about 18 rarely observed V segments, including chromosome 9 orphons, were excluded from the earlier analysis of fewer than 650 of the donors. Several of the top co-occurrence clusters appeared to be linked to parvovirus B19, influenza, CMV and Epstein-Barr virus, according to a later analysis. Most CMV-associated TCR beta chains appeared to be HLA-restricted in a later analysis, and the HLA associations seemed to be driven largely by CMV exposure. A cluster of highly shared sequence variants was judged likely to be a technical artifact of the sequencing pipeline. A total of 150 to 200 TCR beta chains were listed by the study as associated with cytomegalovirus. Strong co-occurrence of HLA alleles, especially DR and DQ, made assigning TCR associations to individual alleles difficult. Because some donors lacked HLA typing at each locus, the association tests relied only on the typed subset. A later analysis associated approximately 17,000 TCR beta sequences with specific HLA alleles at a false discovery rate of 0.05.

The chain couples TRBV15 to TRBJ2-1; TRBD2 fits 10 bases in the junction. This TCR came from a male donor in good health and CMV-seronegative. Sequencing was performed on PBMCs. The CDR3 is CATSRGEAGGGNEQFF. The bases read TGTGCCACCAGCAGAGGCGAAGCGGGAGGGGGAAATGAGCAGTTCTTC. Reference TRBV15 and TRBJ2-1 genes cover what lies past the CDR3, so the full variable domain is DAMVIQNPRYQVTQFGKPVTLSCSQTLNHNVMYWYQQKSSQAPKLLFHYYDKDFNNEADTPDNFQSRRPNTSFCFLDIRSPGLGDTAMYLCATSRGEAGGGNEQFFGPGTRLTVL.